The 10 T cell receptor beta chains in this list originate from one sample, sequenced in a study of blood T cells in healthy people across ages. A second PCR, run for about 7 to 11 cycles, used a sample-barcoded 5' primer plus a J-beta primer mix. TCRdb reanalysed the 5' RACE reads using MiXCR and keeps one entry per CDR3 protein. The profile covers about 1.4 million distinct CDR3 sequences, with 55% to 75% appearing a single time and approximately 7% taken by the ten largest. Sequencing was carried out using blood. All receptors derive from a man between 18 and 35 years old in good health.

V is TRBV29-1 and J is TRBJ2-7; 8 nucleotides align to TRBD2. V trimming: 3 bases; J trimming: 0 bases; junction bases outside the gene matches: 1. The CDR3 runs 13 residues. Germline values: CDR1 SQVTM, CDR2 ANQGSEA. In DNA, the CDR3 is TGCAGCGTTGAGACTAGCGACTCCTACGAGCAGTACTTC. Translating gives CSVETSDSYEQYF.

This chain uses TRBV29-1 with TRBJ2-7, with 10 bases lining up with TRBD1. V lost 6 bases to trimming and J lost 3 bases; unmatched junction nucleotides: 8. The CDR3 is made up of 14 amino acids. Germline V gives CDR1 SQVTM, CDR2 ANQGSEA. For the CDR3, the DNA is TGCAGCGTGACCGGGACAGGGGAGAACTACGAGCAGTACTTC. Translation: CSVTGTGENYEQYF.

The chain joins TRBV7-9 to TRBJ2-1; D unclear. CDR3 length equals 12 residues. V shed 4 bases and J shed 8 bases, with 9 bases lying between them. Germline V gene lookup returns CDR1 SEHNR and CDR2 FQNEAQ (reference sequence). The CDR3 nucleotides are TGTGCCAGCAGCTATGGGTCGGATGAGCAGTTCTTC. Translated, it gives CASSYGSDEQFF.

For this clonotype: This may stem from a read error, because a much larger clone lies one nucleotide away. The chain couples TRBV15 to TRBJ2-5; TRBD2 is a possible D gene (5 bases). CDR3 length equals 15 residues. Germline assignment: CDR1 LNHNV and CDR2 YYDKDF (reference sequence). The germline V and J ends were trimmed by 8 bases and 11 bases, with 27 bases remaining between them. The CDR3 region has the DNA TGTGCCACCCAACCTGGACTGGGAACCCACAATGAGCAGTACTTC. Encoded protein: CATQPGLGTHNEQYF.

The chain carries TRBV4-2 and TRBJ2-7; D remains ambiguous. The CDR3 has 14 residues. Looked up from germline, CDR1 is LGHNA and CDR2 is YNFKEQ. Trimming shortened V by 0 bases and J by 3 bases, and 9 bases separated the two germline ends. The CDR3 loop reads CASSQEIQGYEQYF. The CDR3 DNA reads TGTGCCAGCAGCCAAGAAATACAAGGCTACGAGCAGTACTTC.

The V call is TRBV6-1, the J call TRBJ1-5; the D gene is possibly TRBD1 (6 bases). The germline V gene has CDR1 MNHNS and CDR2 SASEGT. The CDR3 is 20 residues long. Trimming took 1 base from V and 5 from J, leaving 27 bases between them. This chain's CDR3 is CASSEGAGRGEPLGDQPQHF. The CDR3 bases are TGTGCCAGCAGTGAAGGGGCGGGCAGGGGAGAACCCCTGGGAGATCAGCCCCAGCATTTT.

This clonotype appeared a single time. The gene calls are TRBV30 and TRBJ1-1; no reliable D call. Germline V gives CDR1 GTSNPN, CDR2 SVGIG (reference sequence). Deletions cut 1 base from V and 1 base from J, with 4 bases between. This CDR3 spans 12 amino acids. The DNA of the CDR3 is TGTGCCTGGAGTGGAGGGAACACTGAAGCTTTCTTT. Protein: CAWSGGNTEAFF.

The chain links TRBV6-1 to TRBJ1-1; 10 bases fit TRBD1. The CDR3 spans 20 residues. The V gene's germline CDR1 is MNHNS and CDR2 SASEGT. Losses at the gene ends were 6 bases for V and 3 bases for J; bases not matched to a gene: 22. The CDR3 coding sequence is TGTGCCAGCAGGGGCGATTATACGGGACAGGGGATTTTGTGGGACACTGAAGCTTTCTTT. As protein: CASRGDYTGQGILWDTEAFF.

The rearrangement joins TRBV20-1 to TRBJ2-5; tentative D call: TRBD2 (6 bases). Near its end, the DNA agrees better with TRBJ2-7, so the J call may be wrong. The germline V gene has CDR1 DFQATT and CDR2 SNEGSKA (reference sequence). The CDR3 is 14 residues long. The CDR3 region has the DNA TGCAGTGCTAGGTTACGGGGGAACTCCTACGAGCAGTACTTC. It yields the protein CSARLRGNSYEQYF.

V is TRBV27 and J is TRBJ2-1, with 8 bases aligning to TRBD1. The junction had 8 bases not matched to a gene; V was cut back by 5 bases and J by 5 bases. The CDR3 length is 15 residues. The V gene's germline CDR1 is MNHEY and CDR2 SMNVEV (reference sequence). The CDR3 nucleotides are TGTGCCAGCAGTCCCCGGACAGGGTTAAACAATGAGCAGTTCTTC. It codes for CASSPRTGLNNEQFF.